Listed below are T cell receptor beta chains from one sample, sequenced in a study of T cell repertoires in cytomegalovirus infection. One entry per CDR3 protein, called by TCRdb with MiXCR from the reads. Among 200,000 or so distinct CDR3 sequences listed, 35% to 45% were seen once. Their antigens remain unidentified. Source: CD8+ T cells from cultured PBMCs, taken from culture after CMV antigen stimulation. The receptors here all came from a human donor in good health (CMV status not recorded). Some clones in this sample may be carry-over from other donors' samples. CDR3s include the opening cysteine and the closing phenylalanine or tryptophan. D genes are given only for firm matches.

v_gene,j_gene,d_gene,CDR3aa
TRBV7-6,TRBJ2-7,.,CASSPSSSYEQYF
TRBV19,TRBJ1-5,.,CASSIDPYNQPQHF
TRBV7-4,TRBJ2-3,.,CASSSDAQAPYF
TRBV5-1,TRBJ2-5,TRBD1,CASTTGQGMETQYF
TRBV7-4,TRBJ2-1,.,CASGRGNNEQFF
TRBV12-3/TRBV12-4,TRBJ2-7,.,CASSFAGARRKGGLSFYEQYF
TRBV4-2,TRBJ1-2,.,CACSPRDGVGAEDTF
TRBV14,TRBJ2-1,TRBD2,CASSQRAPVGAGDEQFF
TRBV28,TRBJ1-5,.,CASSRDMGNQPQHF
TRBV28,TRBJ2-3,.,CASSLPGRHMADTQYF
TRBV4-1,TRBJ1-1,TRBD1,CASSHRDRNTEAFF
TRBV28,TRBJ1-5,TRBD1,CASSLQGWGQPQHF
TRBV10-3,TRBJ1-3,TRBD1,CAISEATGQSSGNTIYF
TRBV6-1,TRBJ1-1,TRBD1,CASSPGTAYTEDFF
TRBV2,TRBJ1-5,.,CASSPGTAFNQPQHF
TRBV6-5,TRBJ1-1,.,CASSYSGHEAFF
TRBV27,TRBJ2-7,TRBD2,CATVTNPGTSDEQYF
TRBV4-1,TRBJ2-7,.,CASSLRARGEQYF
TRBV6-1,TRBJ2-1,.,CASRRYSYNEQFF
TRBV27,TRBJ2-1,TRBD2,CASIPSAGEEWSEQFF
TRBV7-6,TRBJ2-1,.,CASSLGGGIKGNEQFF
TRBV6-5,TRBJ1-2,.,CASSARDRANYGYTF
TRBV28,TRBJ2-1,TRBD2,CASSPVGLAGHEQFF
TRBV9,TRBJ2-3,.,CASSVEASRDTQYF
TRBV10-2,TRBJ2-7,TRBD2,CASGTTLYEQYF
TRBV7-6,TRBJ1-3,.,CASSLAGGHWNTIYF
TRBV7-8,TRBJ1-6,.,CASSFLWTAKNSPLHF
TRBV28,TRBJ1-2,.,CASSSSPRGGYTF
TRBV11-2,TRBJ1-1,.,CASSLEAAGNTEAFF
TRBV14,TRBJ1-3,.,CASSQVELRGNTIYF
TRBV6-1,TRBJ2-7,TRBD1,CASSERDRSVYEQYF
TRBV6-6,TRBJ2-2,.,CASSYGGRPPTGELFF
TRBV28,TRBJ1-2,TRBD1,CASSWDRGGIGYTF
TRBV6-1,TRBJ1-2,.,CASSAQTENYGYTF
TRBV6-2/TRBV6-3,TRBJ2-4,.,CASGPVQDIQYF
TRBV28,TRBJ2-1,TRBD2,CASVGLAAYNEQFF
TRBV25-1,TRBJ1-2,.,CASTGPGDSYGYTF
TRBV28,TRBJ2-2,TRBD2,CASSPGLAYTGELFF
TRBV5-8,TRBJ2-1,.,CASSFTGPYNEQFF
TRBV5-5,TRBJ2-7,TRBD1,CASSPRQGFYEQYF
TRBV7-8,TRBJ1-1,TRBD1,CASSVRGRNTEAFF
TRBV6-5,TRBJ2-1,TRBD2,CASSYASGAYNEQFF
TRBV19,TRBJ2-7,.,CASSLQASYEQYF
TRBV5-5,TRBJ1-4,.,CASSLRGIGLATNEKLFF
TRBV2,TRBJ1-1,TRBD1,CASSRDRASNTKNTEAFF
TRBV11-2,TRBJ2-7,.,CASSLVVDYEQYF
TRBV7-6,TRBJ1-1,TRBD1,CASSSTGLAWLSTEAFF
TRBV7-9,TRBJ2-7,.,CASSPTGGTYEQYF
TRBV7-9,TRBJ2-5,.,CASSPSRERQETQYF
TRBV7-8,TRBJ1-6,TRBD1,CASSLERQGVENNSPLHF
TRBV6-8,TRBJ2-7,TRBD1,CASSPGQGDIHEQYF
TRBV29-1,TRBJ2-1,.,CSAVASSYNEQFF
TRBV7-8,TRBJ2-3,TRBD1,CASSSRVRAGGTQYF